This entry is about one T cell receptor (beta chain). No antigen is known for it. No base quality values were provided; no much bigger clone lies one nucleotide off. This record belongs to a study of CD8 T cells in Susac syndrome (dated by TCRdb to about 2019). Background on the whole study: Repertoire sequencing was used to test whether CD8+ T cell activation and differentiation in Susac syndrome was antigen driven. Clonality of the CD8+ T cell repertoire was compared between over ten healthy donors, about 14 Susac syndrome patients and 15 multiple sclerosis patients.

Overall study outcomes, separate from this receptor: The study acknowledged that relatively few individuals were included in the TCR sequencing and HLA analysis.

RNA was extracted using the RNeasy kit, and roughly 0.45 to 1 microgram was reverse transcribed with random hexamers. TCR beta CDR3 regions were amplified with the immunoSEQ multiplex PCR assay covering 54 Vbeta and 13 Jbeta segments. PCR amplification bias was corrected using a synthetic template baseline for primer optimization and computational correction. The study's processing was this. Reads were annotated to V, D and J genes according to IMGT and were analyzed with immunoSEQ Analyzer, with only productive sequences retained. Clonality was computed as one minus Shannon entropy normalized by log2 of the number of productive unique sequences. Public and private clones were assessed among the 100 most prevalent clones of each patient and control. Susac-specific clones were defined as absent from healthy and MS cohorts, around 1,000 published viral clones and other ImmuneACCESS disease sequences. TCRdb trimmed public reads at Q25 via fastp, called clones via MiXCR and kept in-frame beta chains. Identical CDR3 protein sequences are pooled into one entry, listed with their most common genes and DNA. The V and J calls shown here were made by TCRdb, not taken from the authors' results. The sample yields under 150,000 distinct CDR3 sequences; around 75% were counted once. Roughly 0.5% of the sample goes to the ten largest clones.

Peripheral blood CD8+ and CD4+ T cells from healthy donors, Susac syndrome patients and multiple sclerosis patients were profiled by high-throughput TCR beta sequencing. The multiple sclerosis controls were treatment-naive patients whose relapsing-remitting disease, either stable or active, fulfilled the revised McDonald criteria. Bulk CD8+ and CD4+ T cells were purified by magnetic negative isolation, whereas CD8+ TEMRA cells were enriched by FACS. Blood was collected in EDTA tubes and processed within 24 hours, with PBMCs isolated through density gradient centrifugation. PBMCs intended for TCR sequencing were cryopreserved in liquid nitrogen and thawed later in a water bath at 37 degrees C. Purity of sorted or isolated CD4+, CD8+ and CD8+ TEMRA cells was at least 90%. Sequencing was performed on CD8+ T cells from PBMCs. This clonotype was obtained from a human donor with multiple sclerosis.

The DNA reads TGTGCCAGCAGTTTGGGGCCCCCTATGGGGCGGGACCGGAACACTGAAGCTTTCTTT. Translated, it reads CASSLGPPMGRDRNTEAFF. The chain uses TRBV27 and TRBJ1-1, and TRBD1 may be the D gene, going by 5 matching bases. The germline ends are 24 bases apart after V is trimmed by 3 bases and J by 1 base. Taken from cysteine to phenylalanine, the CDR3 has 19 residues. Here the CDR3 DNA is all that survives: 57 bases in frame from base 1. The germline V gene (reference sequence) sets CDR1 to MNHEY and CDR2 to SMNVEV.